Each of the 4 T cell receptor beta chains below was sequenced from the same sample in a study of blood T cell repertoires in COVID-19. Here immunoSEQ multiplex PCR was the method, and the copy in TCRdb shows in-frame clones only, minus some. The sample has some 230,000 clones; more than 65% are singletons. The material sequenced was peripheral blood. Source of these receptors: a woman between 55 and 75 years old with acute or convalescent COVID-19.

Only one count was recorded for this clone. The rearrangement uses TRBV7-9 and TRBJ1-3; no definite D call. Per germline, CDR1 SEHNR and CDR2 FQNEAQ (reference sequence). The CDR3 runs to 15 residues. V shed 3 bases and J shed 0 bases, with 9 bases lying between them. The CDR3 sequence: CASSFSQNSGNTIYF. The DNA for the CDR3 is TGTGCCAGCAGCTTCTCACAGAACTCTGGAAACACCATATATTTT.

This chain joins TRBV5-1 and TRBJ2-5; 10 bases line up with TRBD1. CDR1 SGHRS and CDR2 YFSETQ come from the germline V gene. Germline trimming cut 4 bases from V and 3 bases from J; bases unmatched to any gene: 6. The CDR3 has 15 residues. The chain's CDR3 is CASSPGTGVEETQYF. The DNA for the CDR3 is TGCGCCAGCAGCCCCGGGACAGGGGTGGAAGAGACCCAGTACTTC.

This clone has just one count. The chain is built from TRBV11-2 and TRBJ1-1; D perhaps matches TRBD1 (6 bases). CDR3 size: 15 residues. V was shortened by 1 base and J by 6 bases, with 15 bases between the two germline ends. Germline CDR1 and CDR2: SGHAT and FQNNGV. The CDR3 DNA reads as TGTGCCAGCAGCTTAGCCTACAGGGCCCCGGCTGAAGCTTTCTTT. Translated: CASSLAYRAPAEAFF.

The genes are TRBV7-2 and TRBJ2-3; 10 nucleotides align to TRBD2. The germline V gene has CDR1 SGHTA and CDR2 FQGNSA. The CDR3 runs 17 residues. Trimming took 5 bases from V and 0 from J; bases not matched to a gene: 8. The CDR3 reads CASSRTGTSVSTDTQYF. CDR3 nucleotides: TGTGCCAGCAGCCGTACCGGGACTAGCGTTAGCACAGATACGCAGTATTTT.